This T cell receptor (beta chain) came from a study of blood T cell repertoires in COVID-19. Study overall: In each case, the material was cDNA or gDNA derived from T cells, B-cell-depleted T cells, or PBMCs.

Germline CDR1 is DFQATT and CDR2 is SNEGSKA (reference sequence). This CDR3 region has 14 residues. The V end lost 3 bases, the J end lost 0 bases, and 9 bases lay between the germline ends. Original analysis: By means of reference gene primer amplification, nucleated cell counts were estimated. Clones were sequenced by immunoSEQ multiplex PCR, and TCRdb holds only the in-frame ones, with some missing. Clone size and the V and J calls come from that table; the DNA yielded D and trimming. The sample lists roughly 300,000 clones, over 75% seen once, with 5.3% in the top ten. The chain is built from TRBV20-1 and TRBJ1-3; tentative D call: TRBD1 (5 bases). Sequencing was performed on PBMCs or T cells enriched from blood (not recorded which). This clonotype was sampled from a woman under 40 who had recovered from COVID-19. The CDR3 nucleotides are TGCAGTGCTAGTCAGGGTCACTCTGGAAACACCATATATTTT. This encodes CSASQGHSGNTIYF.